A selection of T cell receptor beta chains follows, all from one sample in a study of blood T cell repertoires in COVID-19. Libraries were prepared by immunoSEQ multiplex PCR; TCRdb keeps only in-frame clonotypes and omits some of them. Of 200,000 to 250,000 clones listed, around 84% are singletons. What was sequenced was peripheral blood. The receptor set was obtained from a man aged 30 to 39 with active or convalescent COVID-19. The conserved cysteine and the conserved F or W are not part of the CDR3 here.

v_call	j_call	cdr3_aa
TRBV19	TRBJ2-7	ASSLYGGAYEQY
TRBV11-2	TRBJ1-1	ASSLGSGPTEAF
TRBV6-2/TRBV6-3	TRBJ1-1	ASSFSGIGYTEAF
TRBV6-6	TRBJ1-2	ASSFGQGSGYGYT
TRBV15	TRBJ2-5	ATSRNKGLAGAGETQY
TRBV7-9	TRBJ1-2	ASSPPDRHGYT
TRBV5-6	TRBJ2-5	ASSSSGRAWETQY
TRBV7-9	TRBJ1-2	ASSLAGTAYGYT
TRBV9	TRBJ1-1	ASSVVRAPEAF
TRBV18	TRBJ2-7	ASSPGQGNEQY
TRBV7-2	TRBJ1-6	ASSHLGTGGNSPLH
TRBV5-1	TRBJ1-6	ASSLGQPNNSPLH
TRBV28	TRBJ1-4	ASTPPGQLNEKLF
TRBV2	TRBJ2-1	ASRSTSGYNEQF
TRBV5-4	TRBJ2-3	ASSLPGTSGPDTQY
TRBV7-2	TRBJ2-1	ASSLVVEGDEQF
TRBV15	TRBJ2-5	ATSNPPSGQETQY
TRBV3-1/TRBV3-2	TRBJ2-1	ASSQDGRGSYNEQF
TRBV6-6	TRBJ2-3	ASGDRASTDTQY
TRBV11-2	TRBJ1-4	ASSHWGEKLF
TRBV7-9	TRBJ2-1	ASSLGQAAVNEQF
TRBV28	TRBJ1-1	ASSTSNTEAF
TRBV7-2	TRBJ1-1	ASRPFGGENTEAF
TRBV7-9	TRBJ2-7	ASSSDLGEQY
TRBV6-5	TRBJ2-1	ASRGLAFPNEQF
TRBV6-5	TRBJ1-5	ASSGQYSNQPQH
TRBV12-3/TRBV12-4	TRBJ2-3	ASSSLAGGTQY
TRBV11-3	TRBJ2-7	ASSRDSYEQY
TRBV5-1	TRBJ2-2	ASSNRQGTGELF
TRBV14	TRBJ2-3	ASSHRQGGLDTQY
TRBV9	TRBJ1-3	ASSVVGTAGNTIY
TRBV6-1	TRBJ2-7	ASSDGEESYEQY
TRBV4-1	TRBJ1-1	ASSQNSQGLGSF
TRBV9	TRBJ1-2	ASSVEGTGNYGYT
TRBV5-1	TRBJ2-7	ASSLLLDYEQY